These 18 T cell receptor beta chains came from one sample sequenced in a study of shared clonotypes between healthy human individuals. Generated by immunoSEQ multiplex PCR, the TCRdb table keeps only in-frame clones and is missing some. This table holds 600,000 to 700,000 clones, 73% found once. Material: memory CD4+ T cells sorted from blood. Subset given: CD45RA-negative fraction. The receptors come from a woman in her twenties or thirties in good health.

The count of this clone is one. The V call is TRBV11-3, the J call TRBJ2-7; the D is unclear. The CDR3 sequence is 12 residues long. Germline-derived CDR1 and CDR2 are SGHNT and YENEEA. V was cut by 5 bases and J by 3 bases, with 8 bases left in between. Here the CDR3 reads CASSNYRYEQYF. DNA for the CDR3: TGTGCCAGCAGCAACTACCGCTACGAGCAGTACTTC.

V usage is TRBV2 and J usage is TRBJ2-4, with a tentative D call TRBD2 (5 bases). Looked up from germline, CDR1 is SNHLY and CDR2 is FYNNEI. This CDR3 spans 15 amino acids. Trimming took off 7 bases at V and 6 bases at J, with 19 bases between the two ends. This chain's CDR3 is CASIQDGEGGNIQYF. DNA for the CDR3: TGTGCCAGCATCCAAGATGGGGAAGGAGGAAACATTCAGTACTTC.

The gene calls are TRBV28 and TRBJ2-7; D could derive from TRBD1 or TRBD2 (7 bases each). V lost 7 bases, J lost 3 bases, and 16 bases lay in between. This CDR3 has 14 residues. Looked up from germline, CDR1 is MDHEN and CDR2 is SYDVKM. The CDR3 bases are TGTGCCAGCAACAGACAGGGAGGGTTCTACGAGCAGTACTTC. Translation: CASNRQGGFYEQYF.

Turning to this clone: The identical CDR3 is also encoded by other nucleotide sequences in the sample. J is TRBJ2-5 and V is TRBV5-1; 7 bases fit TRBD1. The CDR3 contains 15 residues. Germline CDR1 is SGHRS and CDR2 is YFSETQ. V lost 4 bases to trimming and J lost 0 bases; unmatched junction nucleotides: 6. The CDR3 sequence: CASSLFDRDQETQYF. For the CDR3, the DNA is TGCGCCAGCAGCCTGTTTGACAGGGACCAAGAGACCCAGTACTTC. The complete variable domain, with remaining parts taken from reference TRBV5-1 and TRBJ2-5, reads KAGVTQTPRYLIKTRGQQVTLSCSPISGHRSVSWYQQTPGQGLQFLFEYFSETQRNKGNFPGRFSGRQFSNSRSEMNVSTLELGDSALYLCASSLFDRDQETQYFGPGTRLLVL.

This clone was observed a few times. V gene TRBV28 combines with J gene TRBJ1-5; D possibly corresponds to TRBD1 (5 bases). Germline V CDR1 and CDR2: MDHEN, SYDVKM. This CDR3 is 15 amino acids long. V gave up 7 bases and J gave up 1 base, with 14 bases separating them. The CDR3 sequence: CASNPRDVSNQPQHF. CDR3 bases: TGTGCCAGCAACCCCCGGGACGTCAGCAATCAGCCCCAGCATTTT. The full variable domain, its missing parts supplied by reference TRBV28 and TRBJ1-5, is DVKVTQSSRYLVKRTGEKVFLECVQDMDHENMFWYRQDPGLGLRLIYFSYDVKMKEKGDIPEGYSVSREKKERFSLILESASTNQTSMYLCASNPRDVSNQPQHFGDGTRLSIL.

About this clone: Additional DNA sequences in this sample encode the identical CDR3. The V call is TRBV5-1, the J call TRBJ1-1, with D unclear. Trimming took off 2 bases at V and 0 bases at J, with 8 bases between the two ends. The CDR3 sequence is 14 residues long. CDR1 and CDR2 (germline): SGHRS, YFSETQ. As DNA, the CDR3 is TGCGCCAGCAGCTTACAAAGCATGAACACTGAAGCTTTCTTT. This translates into CASSLQSMNTEAFF.

This clone occurred once. The rearrangement links TRBV6-1 to TRBJ2-3; TRBD1 might be the D (5 bases). Germline CDR1 reads MNHNS; CDR2 reads SASEGT. This CDR3 spans 16 amino acids. Trimming cost V 2 bases and J 2 bases, with 14 bases left between them. The CDR3 here is CASSELLTDLTDTQYF. CDR3 coding DNA: TGTGCCAGCAGTGAACTCCTGACAGATCTCACAGATACGCAGTATTTT.

Ten or more counts support this clone. The rearrangement links TRBV5-1 to TRBJ2-2, with D maybe TRBD1 (6 bases). Germline V gives CDR1 SGHRS, CDR2 YFSETQ. The V and J ends lost 3 bases and 2 bases respectively, with 8 bases between them. The CDR3 loop spans 14 amino acids. This chain's CDR3 is CASSSGHNTGELFF. DNA for the CDR3: TGCGCCAGCAGCTCGGGACACAACACCGGGGAGCTGTTTTTT. The whole variable domain, remainder taken from reference TRBV5-1 and TRBJ2-2, is KAGVTQTPRYLIKTRGQQVTLSCSPISGHRSVSWYQQTPGQGLQFLFEYFSETQRNKGNFPGRFSGRQFSNSRSEMNVSTLELGDSALYLCASSSGHNTGELFFGEGSRLTVL.

This clone was counted between two and nine times. The same CDR3 is also encoded by other DNA sequences in this sample. This chain links TRBV6-5 with TRBJ2-1; D not certain. V lost 4 bases to trimming and J lost 1 base, with 8 bases between them. Germline V gene data show CDR1 as MNHEY and CDR2 as SVGAGI. There are 14 residues in the CDR3. In DNA, the CDR3 is TGTGCCAGCAGTTCCGGCAATTCCTACAATGAGCAGTTCTTC. Protein sequence: CASSSGNSYNEQFF.

Ten or more counts support this clone. V gene TRBV4-1 combines with J gene TRBJ1-1; a possible D gene is TRBD1 (5 bases). The V gene lost 0 bases and the J gene lost 11 bases, with 16 bases spanning the gap. CDR3 length: 14 residues. The germline V gene has CDR1 MGHRA and CDR2 YSYEKL. The CDR3 sequence: CASSQDLGTTGAFF. CDR3 DNA sequence: TGCGCCAGCAGCCAAGACCTCGGGACGACGGGGGCTTTCTTT.

The gene calls are TRBV27 and TRBJ2-7, with D possibly TRBD1 on 5 matching bases. CDR1 and CDR2 (germline): MNHEY, SMNVEV (reference sequence). Deletions cut 3 bases from V and 0 bases from J, with 21 bases between. The CDR3 loop spans 18 amino acids. The CDR3 nucleotides read TGTGCCAGCAGTTTGCGAACCCAGGGATCACCCTCCTCCTACGAGCAGTACTTC. Residues: CASSLRTQGSPSSYEQYF.

J is TRBJ2-7 and V is TRBV5-5; D is possibly TRBD1 (5 bases). Germline V gene data show CDR1 as SGHKS and CDR2 as YYEKEE (reference sequence). V dropped 5 bases and J dropped 4 bases, with 10 bases sitting between them. The CDR3 is made up of 12 amino acids. The CDR3 spells CASRLRQYEQYF. The CDR3 DNA follows: TGTGCCAGCAGACTTCGACAGTACGAGCAGTACTTC.

The sample holds one count of this clone. V usage is TRBV11-3 and J usage is TRBJ2-1, with TRBD2 identical over 9 bases. Trimming removed 0 bases from V and 9 bases from J; junction bases left unmatched: 9. This CDR3 is 16 amino acids long. The germline gives CDR1 SGHNT, CDR2 YENEEA. The CDR3 region has the DNA TGTGCCAGCAGCTTAGAGGGTCTAGCGGGATTTAGTGAGCAGTTCTTC. Translating it yields CASSLEGLAGFSEQFF.

This clone showed up just once. The chain recombines TRBV6-6 with TRBJ1-1; TRBD1 is a possible D gene (6 bases). The CDR3 spans 14 residues. CDR1 and CDR2 (germline): MNHNY, SVGAGI (reference sequence). Trimming shortened V by 5 bases and J by 3 bases, and 13 bases separated the two germline ends. As DNA, the CDR3 is TGTGCCAGCAGTCCGACAGGCACGGACACTGAAGCTTTCTTT. Amino acid sequence: CASSPTGTDTEAFF.

At least ten counts were recorded for this clone. V gene TRBV14 combines with J gene TRBJ2-1; 8 positions agree with TRBD2. Germline lookup yields CDR1 SGHDN and CDR2 FVKESK. This CDR3 has 14 residues. The ends lost 5 bases at V and 11 bases at J; junction bases unmatched: 11. The CDR3 coding sequence is TGTGCCAGCAGCGCTACTAGCGGCTCCTCAAAGCAGTTCTTC. Its translation is CASSATSGSSKQFF.

This clone is a singleton in its sample. The genes are TRBV4-2 and TRBJ2-7; D not certain. CDR1 is LGHNA and CDR2 is YNFKEQ in the germline V gene. Trimming pared 4 bases from V and 5 bases from J, leaving 18 bases between. This CDR3 spans 15 amino acids. CDR3 bases: TGTGCCAGCAGCCCAAGTACTCTAGGTGTAAACGAGCAGTACTTC. This sequence encodes CASSPSTLGVNEQYF.

The chain carries TRBV7-2 and TRBJ2-7; D possibly corresponds to TRBD2 (5 bases). The germline gives CDR1 SGHTA, CDR2 FQGNSA. V shed 1 base and J shed 0 bases, with 13 bases lying between them. This CDR3 is built from 16 residues. The CDR3 sequence: CASSLVGLAASYEQYF. The CDR3 bases are TGTGCCAGCAGCTTAGTTGGTCTAGCTGCCTCCTACGAGCAGTACTTC.

The V and J genes are TRBV5-1 and TRBJ2-5, with TRBD1 matching over 8 bases. With V trimmed by 4 bases and J by 2 bases, 13 bases remained unmatched. CDR3 length equals 17 residues. Germline CDR1 reads SGHRS; CDR2 reads YFSETQ. The CDR3 here is CASSPRDRSTRQETQYF. The CDR3 region has the DNA TGCGCCAGCAGCCCCCGGGACAGGTCGACTAGACAAGAGACCCAGTACTTC.